The text below deals with one TCR beta chain. Its antigen is unidentified. This record comes from a study of cytomegalovirus exposure and HLA in healthy donors. Study-wide findings and caveats: A few CMV-associated chains were confirmed in vitro to be specific for CMV antigens. A link between a missense DCLRE1C variant and TCR beta V- and J-gene trimming emerged from a later analysis.

13 Jbeta primers and 60 Vbeta primers were used for the PCR. The assay was immunoSEQ multiplex PCR, and TCRdb's table has in-frame clones only and misses some. The data hold about 160,000 clones, with roughly 84% observed a single time. The sequenced material came from PBMCs. The sequence came from a woman aged 18 to 35 in good health and CMV-seronegative.

Here the CDR3 DNA reads TGTGCCGCCCGACTTGAGGAGCGGGGGGGTGAGCAGTTCTTC. It codes for CAARLEERGGEQFF. The rearrangement links TRBV6-1 to TRBJ2-1; 10 bases align to TRBD2. Germline V gene lookup returns CDR1 MNHNS and CDR2 SASEGT. V shed 11 bases and J 9 bases; nucleotides not matched to a gene: 13. CDR3 size: 14 residues.